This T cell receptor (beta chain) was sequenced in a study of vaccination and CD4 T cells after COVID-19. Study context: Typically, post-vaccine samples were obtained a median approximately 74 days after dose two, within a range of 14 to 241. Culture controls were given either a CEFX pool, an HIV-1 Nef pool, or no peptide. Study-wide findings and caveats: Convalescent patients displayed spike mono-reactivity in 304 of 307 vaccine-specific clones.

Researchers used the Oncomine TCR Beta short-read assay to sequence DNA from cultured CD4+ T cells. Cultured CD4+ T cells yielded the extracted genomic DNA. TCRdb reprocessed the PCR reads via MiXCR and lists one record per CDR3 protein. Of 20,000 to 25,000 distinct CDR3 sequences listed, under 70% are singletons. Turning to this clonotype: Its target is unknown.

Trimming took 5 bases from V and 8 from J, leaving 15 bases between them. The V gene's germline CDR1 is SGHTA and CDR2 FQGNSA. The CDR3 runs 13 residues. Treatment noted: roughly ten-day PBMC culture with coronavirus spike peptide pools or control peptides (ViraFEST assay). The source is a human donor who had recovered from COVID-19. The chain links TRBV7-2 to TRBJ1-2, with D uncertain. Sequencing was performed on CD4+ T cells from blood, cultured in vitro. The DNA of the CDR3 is TGTGCCAGCAGCGATCAAGTCATCGCGGGCTACACCTTC. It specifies CASSDQVIAGYTF.